This T cell receptor (beta chain) was profiled in a study of blood T cell repertoires in COVID-19. About the research overall: COVID-19 samples, acute and convalescent, were from the United States, Italy and Spain. T cells, B-cell-depleted T cells, or PBMCs provided the cDNA or gDNA that served as material.

V was pared by 3 bases and J by 6 bases, with 7 bases of the junction left unmatched. Germline values: CDR1 SGHNT, CDR2 YYREEE (reference sequence). The CDR3 is 15 residues long. Original processing methods: Estimation of nucleated cell counts relied on the amplification of reference gene primers. Generated by immunoSEQ multiplex PCR, the TCRdb table keeps only in-frame clones and is missing some. For V, J and clone size, that table is used; D and trimming come from the DNA. The sample has approximately 46,000 clones; approximately 88% are singletons. This TCR came from a human donor in a cohort sampled during active COVID-19. V usage is TRBV5-4 and J usage is TRBJ2-1, with 9 bases aligning to TRBD2. Sequenced input: peripheral blood. This CDR3 reads CASSSPRTSVNEQFF. The DNA of the CDR3 is TGTGCCAGCAGCTCTCCAAGGACTAGCGTCAATGAGCAGTTCTTC.